Following are 17 T cell receptor beta chains from one sample sequenced in a study of TIL therapy for anti-PD-1-resistant metastatic lung cancer. The libraries were made with immunoSEQ v3. Here immunoSEQ multiplex PCR was the method, and the copy in TCRdb shows in-frame clones only, minus some. The profile shows over 4,500 clones, around 66% of them singletons. Time point of the sample: pre-treatment sample, taken before nivolumab and TIL therapy. Pleural nodules or supraclavicular lymph nodes made up most of the excised metastases sampled. This material consisted of tumor tissue, taken at baseline. The receptor source for this set is a man between 70 and 80 years old with non-small cell lung cancer.

The gene calls are TRBV28 and TRBJ1-2, with D tentatively TRBD1 (5 bases). V gave up 3 bases and J gave up 2 bases, with 10 bases separating them. Per the germline V gene, CDR1 is MDHEN and CDR2 is SYDVKM. The CDR3 extends over 14 amino acids. In nucleotides, the CDR3 is TGTGCCAGCAGTTTCGGCAGGGTAAACTATGGCTACACCTTC. It yields the protein CASSFGRVNYGYTF.

CDR3 loop: CASSRLAGGLSYNEQFF. CDR3 nucleotides: TGTGCCAGCAGCAGACTAGCGGGAGGGCTATCCTACAATGAGCAGTTCTTC. The gene calls are TRBV5-6 and TRBJ2-1, with TRBD2 matching 14 bases. The CDR3 runs to 17 residues. Trimming took 4 bases from V and 1 from J; bases not matched to a gene: 4. Germline values: CDR1 SGHDT, CDR2 YYEEEE.

The rearrangement joins TRBV18 to TRBJ2-5; D may be TRBD1 or TRBD2 (5 bases each). V lost 4 bases, J lost 5 bases, and 14 bases lay in between. CDR3 size: 14 residues. Germline CDR1 and CDR2: KGHSH and LQKENI. CDR3 DNA: TGTGCCAGCTCACGTATCTCGGGGCTGGAGACCCAGTACTTC. It specifies CASSRISGLETQYF.

The chain employs TRBV5-1 and TRBJ2-3; no definite D call. This CDR3 is built from 15 residues. Germline CDR1 reads SGHRS; CDR2 reads YFSETQ. The V and J ends lost 0 bases and 4 bases respectively, with 12 bases between them. Written as DNA, the CDR3 is TGCGCCAGCAGCTTGGAGGATGGGTACGCAGATACGCAGTATTTT. It yields the protein CASSLEDGYADTQYF.

The chain couples TRBV7-2 to TRBJ2-2; TRBD2 is a possible D gene (6 bases). Trimming stripped 5 bases from V and 6 bases from J, with 16 bases between. The CDR3 has 15 amino acids. Germline V gene sequence: CDR1 SGHTA, CDR2 FQGNSA. CDR3 region: CASSVRLGGPGELFF. The CDR3 bases are TGTGCCAGCAGCGTACGACTAGGCGGGCCCGGGGAGCTGTTTTTT.

Here the CDR3 DNA reads TGTGCCAGTAGGCCTAGCGGGAGTCGCAATGAGCAGTTCTTC. Residues: CASRPSGSRNEQFF. The genes are TRBV19 and TRBJ2-1; 10 positions agree with TRBD2. CDR3 length equals 14 residues. V was pared by 6 bases and J by 6 bases, with 5 bases of the junction left unmatched. The germline V gene has CDR1 LNHDA and CDR2 SQIVND (reference sequence).

This clone has just a few counts. The CDR3 here is CASSLAGVTGYTF. The DNA for the CDR3 is TGTGCCAGCAGCTTAGCCGGGGTGACTGGCTACACCTTC. The V call is TRBV7-9, the J call TRBJ1-2; unclear D gene. The CDR3 extends over 13 amino acids. Per germline, CDR1 SEHNR and CDR2 FQNEAQ (reference sequence). Trimming pared 0 bases from V and 7 bases from J, leaving 9 bases between.

On this clone: This CDR3 is also generated by other DNA sequences in the sample. The chain joins TRBV20-1 to TRBJ2-5; D is unresolved. Looked up from germline, CDR1 is DFQATT and CDR2 is SNEGSKA (reference sequence). The CDR3 has 10 residues. V was cut by 6 bases and J by 5 bases, with 7 bases left in between. CDR3 loop: CSATRETQYF. The CDR3, as DNA: TGCAGTGCCACAAGGGAGACCCAGTACTTC.

V gene TRBV9 combines with J gene TRBJ2-1; D is perhaps TRBD1 (6 bases). The CDR3 runs 16 residues. Per germline, CDR1 SGDLS and CDR2 YYNGEE. Between the trimmed V and J ends, which lost 0 bases and 6 bases, there was a span of 16 bases. DNA for the CDR3: TGTGCCAGCAGCGTAGGTGGGACACCGGGAACCAATGAGCAGTTCTTC. Protein product: CASSVGGTPGTNEQFF.

The V call is TRBV7-8, the J call TRBJ2-5, with D possibly TRBD1 on 5 matching bases. V was clipped by 3 bases and J by 5 bases, with 10 bases between them. CDR1 SGHVS and CDR2 FQNEAQ come from the germline V gene. The CDR3 totals 13 residues. In DNA, the CDR3 is TGTGCCAGCAGCTTCAGGGTTGGGGAGACCCAGTACTTC. Translated, it gives CASSFRVGETQYF.

There are a few counts of this clone. The chain links TRBV6-5 to TRBJ2-7; 10 nucleotides agree with TRBD2. The trim removed 4 bases at V and 5 bases at J, leaving 5 bases unmatched. This CDR3 comprises 14 residues. CDR1 and CDR2 from the germline V gene are MNHEY and SVGAGI. CDR3 DNA sequence: TGTGCCAGCAGTTTAGGGGGGACTAGCGACGAGCAGTACTTC. Protein sequence: CASSLGGTSDEQYF.

The V call is TRBV30, the J call TRBJ2-5; D unresolved. The CDR3 loop spans 11 amino acids. Germline V gene sequence: CDR1 GTSNPN, CDR2 SVGIG (reference sequence). CDR3 protein: CANGPQETQYF. The CDR3 nucleotides are TGTGCAAATGGGCCCCAAGAGACCCAGTACTTC.

V is TRBV5-8 and J is TRBJ2-2; TRBD1 is a possible D gene (5 bases). Germline CDR1 is SGHTS and CDR2 is YDEGEE. Trimming pared 6 bases from V and 0 bases from J, leaving 15 bases between. The CDR3 runs 16 residues. The CDR3 coding sequence is TGTGCCAGCACCGGACATAGGGCCGCGAACACCGGGGAGCTGTTTTTT. Translation gives CASTGHRAANTGELFF.

V usage is TRBV5-1 and J usage is TRBJ2-7; TRBD2 matches 11 bases. Germline trimming cut 4 bases from V and 4 bases from J; bases unmatched to any gene: 7. CDR3 size: 15 residues. Per germline, CDR1 SGHRS and CDR2 YFSETQ. In DNA form, the CDR3 reads TGCGCCAGCAGCGCCATAGCGGGAGGGGCATACGAGCAGTACTTC. Residues: CASSAIAGGAYEQYF.

The rearrangement links TRBV19 to TRBJ2-7; 10 bases map to TRBD1. The germline V gene encodes CDR1 LNHDA and CDR2 SQIVND (reference sequence). The CDR3 is 13 amino acids. V lost 7 bases, J lost 4 bases, and 4 bases stayed unmatched. Here the CDR3 DNA reads TGTGCCAGTAACCGGGACAGGGGTTACGAGCAGTACTTC. Translation gives CASNRDRGYEQYF.

This sequence joins TRBV4-1 and TRBJ1-5; 8 bases map to TRBD1. The germline gives CDR1 MGHRA, CDR2 YSYEKL. CDR3 length: 15 residues. The V segment lost 0 bases and the J segment 5 bases; nucleotides outside the gene matches: 3. CDR3 sequence reads: CASSQDQGAHQPQHF. CDR3 nucleotides: TGCGCCAGCAGCCAAGATCAGGGGGCGCATCAGCCCCAGCATTTT.

This clone has just a few counts. This chain joins TRBV6-5 and TRBJ2-2; tentatively, D is TRBD1 (5 bases). This CDR3 region has 15 residues. The V and J ends lost 6 bases and 4 bases respectively, with 15 bases between them. The germline CDR1 and CDR2 sequences are MNHEY and SVGAGI. The CDR3 nucleotides are TGTGCCAGCAGGCGTCAGGGTCCGAGCACCGGGGAGCTGTTTTTT. The encoded protein is CASRRQGPSTGELFF.